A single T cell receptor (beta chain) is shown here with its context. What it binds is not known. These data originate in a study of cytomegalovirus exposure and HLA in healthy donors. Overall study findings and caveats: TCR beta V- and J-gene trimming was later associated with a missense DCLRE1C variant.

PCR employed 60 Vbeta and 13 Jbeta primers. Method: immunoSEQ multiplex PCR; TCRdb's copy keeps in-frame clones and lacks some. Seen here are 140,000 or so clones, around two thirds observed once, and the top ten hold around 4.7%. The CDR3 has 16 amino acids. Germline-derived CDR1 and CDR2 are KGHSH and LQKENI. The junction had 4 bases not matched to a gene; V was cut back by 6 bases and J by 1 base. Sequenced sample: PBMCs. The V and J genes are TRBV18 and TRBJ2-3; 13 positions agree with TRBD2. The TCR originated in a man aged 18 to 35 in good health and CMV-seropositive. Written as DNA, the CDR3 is TGTGCCAGCTCCCCCGGACTAGCGGGAGGCACAGATACGCAGTATTTT. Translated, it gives CASSPGLAGGTDTQYF.